This T cell receptor (beta chain) was retrieved from a study of cytomegalovirus exposure and HLA in healthy donors. Across the study: There were about 85 million unique TCRs (from HLA-typed donors) in an early data release. Findings and caveats of the study: A later analysis linked 15,000 to 20,000 TCR beta sequences to HLA alleles at 0.05 false discovery rate. Researchers catalogued approximately 170 TCR beta chains as cytomegalovirus-associated.

The PCR had 60 Vbeta and 13 Jbeta primers. Method: immunoSEQ multiplex PCR; TCRdb's copy keeps in-frame clones and lacks some. Of approximately 120,000 clones listed, 76% are singletons. This clone was detected only once. Its antigen is still unknown. Germline V gene sequence: CDR1 SGHAT, CDR2 FQDESV (reference sequence). This CDR3 comprises 13 residues. The ends were cut back, 3 bases at V and 5 bases at J, with 11 bases in the middle. Sequenced sample: PBMCs. The chain carries TRBV11-1 and TRBJ2-7; D might be TRBD2 (6 bases). This receptor was identified in a woman between 45 and 60 years old in good health and CMV-seropositive. The CDR3 reads CASSLVWEDEQYF. CDR3 DNA sequence: TGTGCCAGCAGCTTGGTTTGGGAGGACGAGCAGTACTTC.